These T cell receptor beta chains were read from a single sample in a study of T cell responses to AZD1222 COVID-19 vaccine. TCRdb's copy holds only in-frame clones and misses some; the assay was immunoSEQ multiplex PCR. The sample has approximately 150,000 clones; about 92% are singletons. This sample comprised peripheral blood, obtained on day 0 of AZD1222 vaccination. The receptors were gathered from an adult in good health. CDR3s include the opening cysteine and the closing phenylalanine or tryptophan. Each record gives: D gene, J gene, V gene, clone size, CDR3 DNA, CDR3 protein. D genes are given only for firm matches. Clone size, where shown, is once, few, many, or a class for clones that have expanded.

d_gene: -
j_gene: TRBJ2-3
v_gene: TRBV7-9
abundance: -
CDR3nt: TGTGCCAGCAGCCCCGGACACCTCACAGATACGCAGTATTTT
CDR3aa: CASSPGHLTDTQYF

d_gene: -
j_gene: TRBJ1-2
v_gene: TRBV11-2
abundance: -
CDR3nt: TGTGCCAGCAGCTTAATTAGAGGGTCACCGACAGCCTATGGCTACACCTTC
CDR3aa: CASSLIRGSPTAYGYTF

d_gene: -
j_gene: TRBJ1-1
v_gene: TRBV3-1/TRBV3-2
abundance: once
CDR3nt: TGTGCCAGCAGCCCCAGGGGTCTGAACACTGAAGCTTTCTTT
CDR3aa: CASSPRGLNTEAFF

d_gene: -
j_gene: TRBJ2-1
v_gene: TRBV6-5
abundance: -
CDR3nt: TGTGCCAGCAGTTATAGGCCCCTGGGGGATGAGCAGTTCTTC
CDR3aa: CASSYRPLGDEQFF

d_gene: TRBD2
j_gene: TRBJ2-1
v_gene: TRBV2
abundance: -
CDR3nt: TGTGCCAGCTACCTAGCGGGAGGGCCAGGTGAGCAGTTCTTC
CDR3aa: CASYLAGGPGEQFF

d_gene: TRBD2
j_gene: TRBJ2-1
v_gene: TRBV7-6
abundance: -
CDR3nt: TGTGCCAGCAGCAATGGACTAGCGGGACTCTTGGGGTACAATGAGCAGTTCTTC
CDR3aa: CASSNGLAGLLGYNEQFF

d_gene: TRBD2
j_gene: TRBJ2-7
v_gene: TRBV3-1/TRBV3-2
abundance: -
CDR3nt: TGTGCCAGCAGCCAAGATATAGCGGGCTACGAGCAGTACTTC
CDR3aa: CASSQDIAGYEQYF

d_gene: -
j_gene: TRBJ2-7
v_gene: TRBV12-3/TRBV12-4
abundance: -
CDR3nt: TGTGCCAGCAAAGACAGTTACTACGAGCAGTACTTC
CDR3aa: CASKDSYYEQYF

d_gene: -
j_gene: TRBJ2-1
v_gene: TRBV12-3/TRBV12-4
abundance: -
CDR3nt: TGTGCCAGCACCCGACTTGGCGAGCAGTTCTTC
CDR3aa: CASTRLGEQFF

d_gene: -
j_gene: TRBJ1-3
v_gene: TRBV18
abundance: -
CDR3nt: TGTGCCAGCTCCCCGGACGCATACACCATATATTTT
CDR3aa: CASSPDAYTIYF

d_gene: TRBD1
j_gene: TRBJ1-1
v_gene: TRBV27
abundance: -
CDR3nt: TGTGCCAGCAGGCGGGACAGCCAGAACACTGAAGCTTTCTTT
CDR3aa: CASRRDSQNTEAFF

d_gene: TRBD2
j_gene: TRBJ2-5
v_gene: TRBV24-1
abundance: -
CDR3nt: TGTGCCACCAGTGACCCATGGGGGGGTGAGACCCAGTACTTC
CDR3aa: CATSDPWGGETQYF

d_gene: -
j_gene: TRBJ2-6
v_gene: TRBV19
abundance: -
CDR3nt: TGTGCCAGTAGTATAGGGGGATCTGGGGCCAACGTCCTGACTTTC
CDR3aa: CASSIGGSGANVLTF

d_gene: TRBD1
j_gene: TRBJ1-3
v_gene: TRBV5-4
abundance: -
CDR3nt: TGTGCCAGCAGCTTGGGACAGGGGGGAAACACCATATATTTT
CDR3aa: CASSLGQGGNTIYF

d_gene: -
j_gene: TRBJ1-1
v_gene: TRBV7-9
abundance: -
CDR3nt: TGTGCCATCCTCCGGGACCCAATGAACACTGAAGCTTTCTTT
CDR3aa: CAILRDPMNTEAFF

d_gene: TRBD1
j_gene: TRBJ1-1
v_gene: TRBV2
abundance: -
CDR3nt: TGTGCCAGCAGTGGGGACAGGGGCTCGAACACTGAAGCTTTCTTT
CDR3aa: CASSGDRGSNTEAFF

d_gene: -
j_gene: TRBJ2-7
v_gene: TRBV5-1
abundance: once
CDR3nt: TGCGCCAGCAGCTTGGGACAGAGCTCCTACGAGCAGTACTTC
CDR3aa: CASSLGQSSYEQYF

d_gene: -
j_gene: TRBJ1-2
v_gene: TRBV5-5
abundance: -
CDR3nt: TGTGCCAGCAGCTTGCTAGAGGGGCCGTACTATGGCTACACCTTC
CDR3aa: CASSLLEGPYYGYTF

d_gene: -
j_gene: TRBJ1-4
v_gene: TRBV23-1
abundance: -
CDR3nt: TGCGCCAGCAGTCTAGGGTCTGAAAAACTGTTTTTT
CDR3aa: CASSLGSEKLFF

d_gene: TRBD2
j_gene: TRBJ2-3
v_gene: TRBV5-4
abundance: -
CDR3nt: TGTGCCAGCAGCTTGCTAGCGGGAGGGCCAGATACGCAGTATTTT
CDR3aa: CASSLLAGGPDTQYF

d_gene: -
j_gene: TRBJ2-4
v_gene: TRBV12-5
abundance: -
CDR3nt: TGTGCTAGTGGTTTGGTACTTGGTGGCAGGGAGGAAGAATTGAAGGCCAAAAACATTCAGTACTTC
CDR3aa: CASGLVLGGREEELKAKNIQYF

d_gene: -
j_gene: TRBJ1-1
v_gene: TRBV10-3
abundance: -
CDR3nt: TGTGCCATCAGTGAGTCTCAATCAACTGAAGCTTTCTTT
CDR3aa: CAISESQSTEAFF

d_gene: -
j_gene: TRBJ1-1
v_gene: TRBV10-3
abundance: -
CDR3nt: TGTGCCATCAGTGACGGGGGACAAAGAAGCACTGAAGCTTTCTTT
CDR3aa: CAISDGGQRSTEAFF

d_gene: TRBD2
j_gene: TRBJ2-5
v_gene: TRBV6-5
abundance: -
CDR3nt: TGTGCCAGCAGGGCACTAGCGGATCCAAGAGAGACCCAGTACTTC
CDR3aa: CASRALADPRETQYF

d_gene: -
j_gene: TRBJ2-2
v_gene: TRBV24-1
abundance: -
CDR3nt: TGTGCCACCAGTGACGACGGGGAGCTGTTTTTT
CDR3aa: CATSDDGELFF

d_gene: TRBD2
j_gene: TRBJ2-5
v_gene: TRBV20-1
abundance: -
CDR3nt: TGCAGTGGGCGGGAGTCAGAGACCCAGTACTTC
CDR3aa: CSGRESETQYF

d_gene: -
j_gene: TRBJ1-1
v_gene: TRBV6-2/TRBV6-3
abundance: -
CDR3nt: TGTGCCAGCAGTTACAAGGCAGGGGCCCCGAACACTGAAGCTTTCTTT
CDR3aa: CASSYKAGAPNTEAFF

d_gene: TRBD2
j_gene: TRBJ2-2
v_gene: TRBV2
abundance: once
CDR3nt: TGTGCCAGCAGTGAGCCGACTAGCGGGAGGGCGAACACCGGGGAGCTGTTTTTT
CDR3aa: CASSEPTSGRANTGELFF

d_gene: -
j_gene: TRBJ1-3
v_gene: TRBV21-1
abundance: -
CDR3nt: TGTGCCAGCAGCAAAATTGCGAACTCTGGAAACACCATATATTTT
CDR3aa: CASSKIANSGNTIYF

d_gene: -
j_gene: TRBJ2-6
v_gene: TRBV14
abundance: -
CDR3nt: TGTGCCAGCAGCCCTCCGACAGGAACCACTGGGGCCAACGTCCTGACTTTC
CDR3aa: CASSPPTGTTGANVLTF

d_gene: TRBD1
j_gene: TRBJ1-1
v_gene: TRBV15
abundance: -
CDR3nt: TGTGCCACCAGCAGGGAAACAGGGGGAAGGACTGAAGCTTTCTTT
CDR3aa: CATSRETGGRTEAFF

d_gene: TRBD1
j_gene: TRBJ1-1
v_gene: TRBV4-2
abundance: -
CDR3nt: TGTGCCAGCAGCCAAGGGGATCAGGGGGCCTCGCTTGTTGAAGCTTTCTTT
CDR3aa: CASSQGDQGASLVEAFF

d_gene: TRBD2
j_gene: TRBJ2-1
v_gene: TRBV19
abundance: -
CDR3nt: TGTGCCAGTAGTATAGGTCCTCTAGTCGGCGGGAGGGGGGGTGAGCAGTTCTTC
CDR3aa: CASSIGPLVGGRGGEQFF

d_gene: TRBD1
j_gene: TRBJ1-1
v_gene: TRBV5-4
abundance: -
CDR3nt: TGTGCCAGCAGCTTGGGGGACAGATTGAACACTGAAGCTTTCTTT
CDR3aa: CASSLGDRLNTEAFF

d_gene: -
j_gene: TRBJ1-1
v_gene: TRBV5-1
abundance: -
CDR3nt: TGCGCCAGCAGCGGGAGGGACACTGAAGCTTTCTTT
CDR3aa: CASSGRDTEAFF

d_gene: -
j_gene: TRBJ1-6
v_gene: TRBV4-2
abundance: -
CDR3nt: TGTGCCAGCAGCCAAGAATCGGCAGCAGATAATTCACCCCTCCACTTT
CDR3aa: CASSQESAADNSPLHF

d_gene: TRBD2
j_gene: TRBJ2-5
v_gene: TRBV15
abundance: -
CDR3nt: TGTGCCACCAGCAGACCTGGGACTAGCGGGAGGGCCCTCCACCAAGAGACCCAGTACTTC
CDR3aa: CATSRPGTSGRALHQETQYF

d_gene: -
j_gene: TRBJ1-4
v_gene: TRBV6-5
abundance: -
CDR3nt: TGTGCCAGCAGCCCACGGGGAGGTAATGAAAAACTGTTTTTT
CDR3aa: CASSPRGGNEKLFF

d_gene: -
j_gene: TRBJ1-4
v_gene: TRBV7-8
abundance: -
CDR3nt: TGTGCCAGCAGCTTAGCGCCGAGGTCGGCAACTAATGAAAAACTGTTTTTT
CDR3aa: CASSLAPRSATNEKLFF

d_gene: -
j_gene: TRBJ1-2
v_gene: TRBV6-5
abundance: -
CDR3nt: TGTGCCAGCAGTCAGGGGAGGAACTATGGCTACACCTTC
CDR3aa: CASSQGRNYGYTF

d_gene: -
j_gene: TRBJ2-3
v_gene: TRBV6-1
abundance: -
CDR3nt: TGTGCCAGCAGTGAAACTGGGTGGAGGAGAGATACGCAGTATTTT
CDR3aa: CASSETGWRRDTQYF